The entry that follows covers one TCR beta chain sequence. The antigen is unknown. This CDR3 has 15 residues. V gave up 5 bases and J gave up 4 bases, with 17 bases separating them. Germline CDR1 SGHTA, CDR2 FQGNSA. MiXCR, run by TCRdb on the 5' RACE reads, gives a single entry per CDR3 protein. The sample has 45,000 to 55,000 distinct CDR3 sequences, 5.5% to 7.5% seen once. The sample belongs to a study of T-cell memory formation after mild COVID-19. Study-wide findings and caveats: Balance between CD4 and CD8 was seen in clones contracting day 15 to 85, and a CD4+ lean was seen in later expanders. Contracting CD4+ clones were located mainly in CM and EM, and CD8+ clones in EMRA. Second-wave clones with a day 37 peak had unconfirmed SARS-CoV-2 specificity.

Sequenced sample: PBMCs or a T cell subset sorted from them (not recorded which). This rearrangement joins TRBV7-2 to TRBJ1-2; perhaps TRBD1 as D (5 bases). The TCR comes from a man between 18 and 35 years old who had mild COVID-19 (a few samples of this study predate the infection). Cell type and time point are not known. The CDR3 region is CASSPEAGGVYGYTF. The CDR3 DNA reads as TGTGCCAGCAGCCCAGAAGCGGGAGGGGTCTATGGCTACACCTTC. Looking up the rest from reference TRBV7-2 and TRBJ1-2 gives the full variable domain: GAGVSQSPSNKVTEKGKDVELRCDPISGHTALYWYRQSLGQGLEFLIYFQGNSAPDKSGLPSDRFSAERTGGSVSTLTIQRTQQEDSAVYLCASSPEAGGVYGYTFGSGTRLTVV.